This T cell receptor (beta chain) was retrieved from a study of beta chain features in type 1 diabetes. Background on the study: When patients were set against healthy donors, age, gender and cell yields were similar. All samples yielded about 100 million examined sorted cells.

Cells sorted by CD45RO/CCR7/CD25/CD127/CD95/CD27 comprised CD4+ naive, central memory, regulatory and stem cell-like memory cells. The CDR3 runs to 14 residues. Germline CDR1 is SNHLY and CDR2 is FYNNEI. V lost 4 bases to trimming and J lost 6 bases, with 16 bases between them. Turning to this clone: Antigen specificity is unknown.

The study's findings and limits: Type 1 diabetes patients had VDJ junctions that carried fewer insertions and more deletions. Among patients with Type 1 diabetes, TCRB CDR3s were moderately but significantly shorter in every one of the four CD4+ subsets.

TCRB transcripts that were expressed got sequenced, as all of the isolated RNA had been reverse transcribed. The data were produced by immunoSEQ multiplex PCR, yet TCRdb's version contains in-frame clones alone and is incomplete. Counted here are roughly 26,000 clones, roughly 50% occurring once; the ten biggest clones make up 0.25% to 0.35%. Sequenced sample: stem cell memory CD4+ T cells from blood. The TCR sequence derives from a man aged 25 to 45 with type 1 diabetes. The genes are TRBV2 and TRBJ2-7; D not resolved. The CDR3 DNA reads TGTGCCAGCAGTGCCGCCGGGTCCCTAGTCGAGCAGTACTTC. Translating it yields CASSAAGSLVEQYF.